Each of the 29 T cell receptor beta chains below was sequenced from the same sample in a study of OX40 agonist ivuxolimab in advanced cancers. This table comes from immunoSEQ multiplex PCR, and its TCRdb copy is limited to in-frame clones, with some not included. The data contain about 82,000 clones, 70% to 90% of them seen just once; the ten biggest clones take up 0.99%. The starting material was CD4+ or CD8+ T cells sorted from blood, obtained in a trial of the OX40 agonist ivuxolimab. The receptors derive from an adult with an advanced solid tumor such as melanoma, head and neck, liver or kidney cancer.

V usage is TRBV5-1 and J usage is TRBJ1-1, with 9 bases lining up with TRBD1. Trimming at V came to 4 bases and at J to 5 bases, leaving 12 bases not matched to a gene. This CDR3 has 16 amino acids. Per germline, CDR1 SGHRS and CDR2 YFSETQ. CDR3 nucleotide sequence: TGCGCCAGCAGCACCACAGGGGGCGATGTGGGGACTGAAGCTTTCTTT. Residues: CASSTTGGDVGTEAFF.

The gene calls are TRBV27 and TRBJ1-1; no definite D call. Germline CDR1 reads MNHEY; CDR2 reads SMNVEV (reference sequence). The CDR3 has 15 amino acids. The V and J ends lost 3 bases and 1 base respectively, with 12 bases between them. The CDR3 protein is CASSFGGTTNTEAFF. In DNA form, the CDR3 reads TGTGCCAGCAGTTTTGGCGGCACGACGAACACTGAAGCTTTCTTT.

This chain uses TRBV7-9 with TRBJ1-1; weak D call: TRBD1 (5 bases). Germline CDR1 SEHNR, CDR2 FQNEAQ (reference sequence). Trimming pared 6 bases from V and 7 bases from J, leaving 9 bases between. This CDR3 is 11 amino acids long. The CDR3 protein is CASSRQSEAFF. In DNA, the CDR3 is TGTGCCAGCAGTCGACAGAGTGAAGCTTTCTTT.

The chain carries TRBV15 and TRBJ2-2, with D hard to call. The germline gives CDR1 LNHNV, CDR2 YYDKDF (reference sequence). Trimming left V 9 bases short and J 3 bases short, with 8 bases between. The CDR3 is 12 amino acids. For the CDR3, the DNA is TGTGCCACTTCCGCAGACACCGGGGAGCTGTTTTTT. Translating it yields CATSADTGELFF.

The chain joins TRBV9 to TRBJ2-3; 10 bases align to TRBD1. Germline lookup yields CDR1 SGDLS and CDR2 YYNGEE. With 4 bases clipped from V and 2 bases from J, the junction kept 10 bases outside the gene matches. This CDR3 spans 17 amino acids. CDR3 loop: CASSKDTGTGATDTQYF. The CDR3 DNA reads TGTGCCAGCAGCAAAGACACCGGGACAGGGGCCACAGATACGCAGTATTTT. Looking up the rest from reference TRBV9 and TRBJ2-3 gives the full variable domain: DSGVTQTPKHLITATGQRVTLRCSPRSGDLSVYWYQQSLDQGLQFLIQYYNGEERAKGNILERFSAQQFPDLHSELNLSSLELGDSALYFCASSKDTGTGATDTQYFGPGTRLTVL.

CDR3 nucleotide sequence: TGTGCCAGCAGCTTAGGTGCCCGGACAGATTCACCCCTCCACTTT. Translated, it gives CASSLGARTDSPLHF. The chain carries TRBV7-9 and TRBJ1-6; TRBD1 might be the D (6 bases). Germline V CDR1 and CDR2: SEHNR, FQNEAQ (reference sequence). Deletions cut 1 base from V and 8 bases from J, with 12 bases between. The CDR3 has 15 amino acids. Based on the CDR3 plus reference TRBV7-9 and TRBJ1-6, the full variable domain is DTGVSQNPRHKITKRGQNVTFRCDPISEHNRLYWYRQTLGQGPEFLTYFQNEAQLEKSRLLSDRFSAERPKGSFSTLEIQRTEQGDSAMYLCASSLGARTDSPLHFGNGTRLTVT.

The chain employs TRBV18 and TRBJ2-2; no definite D call. The germline V gene has CDR1 KGHSH and CDR2 LQKENI. The CDR3 is made up of 14 amino acids. Trimming removed 6 bases at V and 3 bases at J, with 11 bases between. Here the CDR3 reads CASSFSGDTGELFF. The CDR3 DNA follows: TGTGCCAGCTCGTTCAGTGGGGACACCGGGGAGCTGTTTTTT.

This chain joins TRBV5-5 and TRBJ1-1, with a weak D call TRBD1 (5 bases). Germline CDR1 SGHKS, CDR2 YYEKEE (reference sequence). V was trimmed by 1 base and J by 0 bases, leaving 10 bases between them. CDR3 length: 15 residues. The CDR3 here is CASSLRRQLNTEAFF. In nucleotides, the CDR3 is TGTGCCAGCAGCTTGCGTAGACAGTTGAACACTGAAGCTTTCTTT.

This clone was observed once. The chain combines TRBV6-5 with TRBJ2-7, with 12 bases fitting TRBD1. Per the germline V gene, CDR1 is MNHEY and CDR2 is SVGAGI. This CDR3 has 15 residues. Losses at the gene ends were 4 bases for V and 7 bases for J; bases not matched to a gene: 8. The CDR3 DNA reads as TGTGCCAGCAGTTCGCACGGGACAGGGGGCACAGAGCAGTACTTC. It translates to CASSSHGTGGTEQYF.

The rearrangement links TRBV28 to TRBJ2-1, with unresolved D. Germline CDR1 is MDHEN and CDR2 is SYDVKM. The CDR3 length is 14 residues. V lost 5 bases to trimming and J lost 3 bases, with 11 bases between them. CDR3 loop: CASSPPTDYNEQFF. The CDR3 coding sequence is TGTGCCAGCAGTCCCCCGACGGACTACAATGAGCAGTTCTTC.

The chain carries TRBV9 and TRBJ1-2; D remains unclear. Germline CDR1 and CDR2: SGDLS and YYNGEE. The germline V and J ends were trimmed by 4 bases and 1 base, with 8 bases remaining between them. The CDR3 spans 13 residues. CDR3 amino acids: CASSIRFNYGYTF. DNA for the CDR3: TGTGCCAGCAGCATTCGGTTTAACTATGGCTACACCTTC.

This chain joins TRBV6-5 and TRBJ2-2; 7 bases map to TRBD1. Germline V gene lookup returns CDR1 MNHEY and CDR2 SVGAGI. V shed 6 bases and J 6 bases; nucleotides not matched to a gene: 10. The CDR3 sequence is 15 residues long. CDR3 DNA: TGTGCCAGCAGCCCCACGACAGGGCCCGCCGGGGAGCTGTTTTTT. The encoded protein is CASSPTTGPAGELFF.

This rearrangement joins TRBV15 to TRBJ1-3, with no clear D. Germline V gene data show CDR1 as LNHNV and CDR2 as YYDKDF (reference sequence). V was clipped by 6 bases and J by 1 base, with 4 bases between them. CDR3 length equals 12 residues. Here the CDR3 reads CATRQSGNTIYF. The CDR3 DNA sequence: TGTGCCACCAGACAATCTGGAAACACCATATATTTT.

This sequence joins TRBV27 and TRBJ2-7; TRBD1 agrees at 8 bases. V dropped 5 bases and J dropped 6; count of bases not matched to a gene: 15. The germline CDR1 and CDR2 sequences are MNHEY and SMNVEV (reference sequence). The CDR3 is 16 amino acids. Here the CDR3 reads CASSPSGQGPPAEQYF. CDR3 DNA sequence: TGTGCCAGCAGTCCGTCCGGACAGGGACCCCCGGCCGAGCAGTACTTC.

The chain is built from TRBV5-6 and TRBJ2-7; 7 bases match TRBD1. Unmatched junction bases numbered 13, after V lost 3 bases and J lost 4 bases. CDR3 length: 16 amino acids. The germline gives CDR1 SGHDT, CDR2 YYEEEE. The CDR3 spells CASSSTGAFTYYEQYF. The CDR3 bases are TGTGCCAGCAGCTCAACAGGGGCCTTCACGTATTACGAGCAGTACTTC. Full variable domain (remainder filled in from reference TRBV5-6 and TRBJ2-7): DAGVTQSPTHLIKTRGQQVTLRCSPKSGHDTVSWYQQALGQGPQFIFQYYEEEERQRGNFPDRFSGHQFPNYSSELNVNALLLGDSALYLCASSSTGAFTYYEQYFGPGTRLTVT.

The chain recombines TRBV4-3 with TRBJ2-3; the D gene could be TRBD1 or TRBD2 (5 bases each). Germline-derived CDR1 and CDR2 are LGHNA and YSLEER. Trimming removed 3 bases at V and 0 bases at J, with 7 bases between. CDR3 size: 14 residues. The CDR3 DNA follows: TGCGCCAGCAGCCAGAGGGACAGCACAGATACGCAGTATTTT. Translated, it gives CASSQRDSTDTQYF.

The J gene is TRBJ1-1, the V gene TRBV2; 7 bases match TRBD1. V was pared by 10 bases and J by 11 bases, with 10 bases of the junction left unmatched. The CDR3 is 11 residues long. CDR1 SNHLY and CDR2 FYNNEI come from the germline V gene. The CDR3 DNA sequence: TGTGCCACCCAGGGGGACTCTCGGGCTTTCTTT. This encodes CATQGDSRAFF. Variable domain in full (rest from reference TRBV2 and TRBJ1-1): EPEVTQTPSHQVTQMGQEVILRCVPISNHLYFYWYRQILGQKVEFLVSFYNNEISEKSEIFDDQFSVERPDGSNFTLKIRSTKLEDSAMYFCATQGDSRAFFGQGTRLTVV.

This clone has only one observation. This chain links TRBV6-5 with TRBJ1-6; D is ambiguous. The CDR3 covers 14 residues. Trimming stripped 2 bases from V and 6 bases from J, with 8 bases between. Germline CDR1 is MNHEY and CDR2 is SVGAGI. CDR3 amino acids: CASSYQGPNSPLHF. For the CDR3, the DNA is TGTGCCAGCAGTTACCAAGGGCCTAATTCACCCCTCCACTTT.

Only a few counts were recorded for this clone. The chain has TRBV7-3 and TRBJ2-3, with TRBD2 matching 11 bases. Germline CDR1 reads SGHTA; CDR2 reads FQGTGA. The CDR3 loop spans 18 amino acids. Trimming took 4 bases from V and 0 from J; bases not matched to a gene: 9. CDR3 loop: CASSSGTSGYTSTDTQYF. The CDR3 nucleotides read TGTGCCAGCAGCTCCGGGACTAGCGGTTATACTAGCACAGATACGCAGTATTTT.

This clone was detected only a few times. This chain links TRBV2 with TRBJ2-7; D possibly matches TRBD1 or TRBD2 (5 bases each). There are 14 residues in the CDR3. V lost 2 bases to trimming and J lost 7 bases, with 15 bases between them. Germline loops: CDR1 SNHLY, CDR2 FYNNEI. The DNA of the CDR3 is TGTGCCAGCAGTGAACGGACGGCTGGGGGAGAGCAGTACTTC. Protein: CASSERTAGGEQYF.

The V and J genes are TRBV4-1 and TRBJ1-1; 9 nucleotides agree with TRBD1. Trimming at V came to 3 bases and at J to 4 bases, leaving 6 bases not matched to a gene. This CDR3 spans 15 amino acids. CDR1 MGHRA and CDR2 YSYEKL come from the germline V gene. CDR3: CASSQPGQGVTEAFF. DNA of the CDR3: TGCGCCAGCAGCCAGCCGGGACAGGGAGTCACTGAAGCTTTCTTT.

The rearrangement uses TRBV6-6 and TRBJ1-2; possibly TRBD1 for D (6 bases). Per germline, CDR1 MNHNY and CDR2 SVGAGI (reference sequence). CDR3 size: 14 residues. The V and J ends lost 6 bases and 0 bases respectively, with 11 bases between them. This CDR3 is CASSPGQTNYGYTF. The CDR3 DNA follows: TGTGCCAGCAGCCCCGGACAGACTAACTATGGCTACACCTTC.

The rearrangement uses TRBV14 and TRBJ2-1, with 8 bases identical to TRBD2. V gave up 3 bases and J gave up 0 bases; unmatched junction bases: 16. Germline CDR1 is SGHDN and CDR2 is FVKESK. There are 20 residues in the CDR3. The CDR3 DNA is TGTGCCAGCAGCCAGGGGGGAGACGGGAGGGCCCCCAGCTCCTACAATGAGCAGTTCTTC. Its translation is CASSQGGDGRAPSSYNEQFF.

The V gene is TRBV7-9, the J gene TRBJ1-1; no clear D. CDR1 is SEHNR, CDR2 FQNEAQ, per germline (reference sequence). The length of the CDR3 is 14 residues. V was clipped by 1 base and J by 6 bases, with 12 bases between them. CDR3 sequence (DNA): TGTGCCAGCAGCTTAGGGCAGGCTTCCCCTGAAGCTTTCTTT. It codes for CASSLGQASPEAFF. Full variable domain (outside the CDR3, taken from reference TRBV7-9 and TRBJ1-1): DTGVSQNPRHKITKRGQNVTFRCDPISEHNRLYWYRQTLGQGPEFLTYFQNEAQLEKSRLLSDRFSAERPKGSFSTLEIQRTEQGDSAMYLCASSLGQASPEAFFGQGTRLTVV.

The chain is built from TRBV7-9 and TRBJ1-1; TRBD1 agrees at 7 bases. In germline, CDR1 is SEHNR, CDR2 FQNEAQ (reference sequence). There are 15 residues in the CDR3. The V segment lost 1 base and the J segment 2 bases; nucleotides outside the gene matches: 4. CDR3 region: CASSLGDRENTEAFF. CDR3 bases: TGTGCCAGCAGCTTAGGAGACAGGGAAAACACTGAAGCTTTCTTT.

The V gene is TRBV5-1, the J gene TRBJ1-1, with 9 bases that match TRBD1. J lost 4 bases, V lost 4 bases, and 2 bases had no gene match. The V gene's germline CDR1 is SGHRS and CDR2 YFSETQ. CDR3 size: 13 residues. The CDR3 protein is CASSATGGTEAFF. For the CDR3, the DNA is TGCGCCAGCAGCGCGACAGGGGGCACTGAAGCTTTCTTT.

This clone was detected a few times. The chain's CDR3 is CASSLEGGGTGELFF. The CDR3 DNA is TGTGCCAGCAGCTTGGAGGGCGGCGGGACCGGGGAGCTGTTTTTT. This sequence joins TRBV7-9 and TRBJ2-2; weak D call: TRBD2 (6 bases). The CDR3 has 15 amino acids. CDR1 and CDR2 from the germline V gene are SEHNR and FQNEAQ (reference sequence). The V and J ends lost 3 bases and 5 bases respectively, with 13 bases between them. Complete variable domain (other parts from reference TRBV7-9 and TRBJ2-2): DTGVSQNPRHKITKRGQNVTFRCDPISEHNRLYWYRQTLGQGPEFLTYFQNEAQLEKSRLLSDRFSAERPKGSFSTLEIQRTEQGDSAMYLCASSLEGGGTGELFFGEGSRLTVL.

The chain links TRBV2 to TRBJ1-4, with D unclear. The CDR3 has 11 amino acids. Trimming left V 3 bases short and J 6 bases short, with 2 bases between. Per the germline V gene, CDR1 is SNHLY and CDR2 is FYNNEI. The chain's CDR3 is CASSDYEKLFF. CDR3 DNA sequence: TGTGCCAGCAGTGACTATGAAAAACTGTTTTTT.

The J gene is TRBJ1-4, the V gene TRBV4-1; no clear D. The CDR3 spans 13 residues. Trimming shortened V by 2 bases and J by 8 bases, and 9 bases separated the two germline ends. From germline, CDR1 is MGHRA and CDR2 YSYEKL. CDR3 sequence: CASSQPGPEKLFF. Here the CDR3 DNA reads TGCGCCAGCAGCCAACCCGGTCCAGAAAAACTGTTTTTT.